The subject of this entry is one TCR beta chain. The clone's antigen remains unknown. The record has no base qualities; no much larger clone is one base away. CDR3 length: 13 amino acids, cysteine to phenylalanine. Only the CDR3 part of the read is kept: 39 bases, read in frame from the first base. V is cut by 3 bases and J by 5 bases, and the space between the germline ends is 9 bases. Based on the germline V gene, the CDR1 and CDR2 sequences are SGHVT and SQSDAQ. Each patient's primary melanoma had been surgically resected and was viewed as potentially curable, though still at risk of metastatic recurrence. The data derive from a study of primary melanoma T cells and metastatic recurrence (dated by TCRdb to 2020 to 2022). As for the study more broadly: A total of some 200 primary melanomas made up the cohort, all of stage T2 to T4 and more than 1 mm thick. Histopathological grading of tumor-infiltrating lymphocytes was compared with the sequencing-derived T-cell fraction. Whether patient outcome could be predicted by T-cell fraction and T-cell repertoire clonality in primary melanoma tumors was the question this study put to the test. The T-cell fraction measured by TCR beta sequencing was compared against progression-free survival as the clinical outcome.

The library came from the immunoSEQ multiplex PCR assay. High-throughput sequencing of the T-cell receptor beta chain was performed on primary melanoma tumor tissue. The source study handled its data this way. Among the repertoire analyses were the distribution of insertions and deletions and the sharing of TCRB CDR3 between samples. A gradient-boosted model ranked how well the T-cell fraction predicted outcome compared with histopathological variables. TCRdb took over this immuneACCESS table, retaining in-frame rearrangements with V and J assigned. Such tables are incomplete; in checked studies, under half of the missing clones stem from an unresolved V gene, and the remainder is unexplained. V, J and clone size are taken as reported in that table, and D and trimming were inferred from the DNA itself. The sample data list around 580 clones, and 90% of these were observed just once. In total, the top ten clones hold around a fifth of the sample.

Paper-wide results and their limitations: Tumor T-cell fraction was reported to predict progression-free survival independently of thickness, ulceration, mitotic rate and age. Adding T-cell fraction to tumor thickness reportedly improved progression-free survival prediction more than adding any other histopathological variable. The authors framed an effective T-cell-mediated antitumor response in primary melanoma only as a suggestion, not a demonstrated mechanism. Protection appeared to be conferred by a T-cell fraction above 20% regardless of ulceration status, mitotic rate or nodal disease.

Sequencing input: melanoma tumor tissue. The receptor comes from a human donor with melanoma. This receptor chain uses TRBV7-4 and TRBJ2-3; the D gene is possibly TRBD1 or TRBD2, with 5 bases matching each. This receptor carries the CDR3 CASSFGAGDTQYF. The nucleotide sequence is TGTGCCAGCAGCTTTGGGGCGGGAGATACGCAGTATTTT.